This TCR beta chain was profiled in a study of siplizumab effects on memory and regulatory T cells. Germline V lookup: CDR1 KGHSH, CDR2 LQKENI. With 3 bases removed from V and 5 bases from J, the gap between germline ends came to 14 bases. The CDR3 is 15 residues long. It was 75,000 to 100,000 TCR templates that were assayed per sample. Clones were read by immunoSEQ multiplex PCR, and TCRdb kept only the in-frame ones, dropping some. The sample has 40,000 to 45,000 clones, around 92% seen once. The sample holds a few counts of this clone. This clonotype originated in a human donor in good health. Sequencing used naive CD4+ T cells sorted from blood. The V gene is TRBV18, the J gene TRBJ1-5, with no clear D. DNA for the CDR3: TGTGCCAGCTCACCTAGGACTGGTACGGATCAGCCCCAGCATTTT. This gives the protein CASSPRTGTDQPQHF.